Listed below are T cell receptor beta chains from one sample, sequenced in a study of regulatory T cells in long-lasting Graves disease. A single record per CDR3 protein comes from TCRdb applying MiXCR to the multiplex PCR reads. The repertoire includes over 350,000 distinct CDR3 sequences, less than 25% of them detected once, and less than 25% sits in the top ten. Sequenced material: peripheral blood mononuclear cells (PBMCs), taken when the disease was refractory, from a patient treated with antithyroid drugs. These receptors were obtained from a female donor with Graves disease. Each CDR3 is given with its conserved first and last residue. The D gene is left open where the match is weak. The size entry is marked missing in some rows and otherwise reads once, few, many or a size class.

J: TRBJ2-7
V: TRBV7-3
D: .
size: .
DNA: TGTGCCAGCAGCCCCCCCCGACAGGATTCCTACGAGCAGTACTTC
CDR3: CASSPPRQDSYEQYF

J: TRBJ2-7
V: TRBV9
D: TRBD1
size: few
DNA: TGTGCCAGCAGCGAGAGTAGTTCAGGGGGCTTCTACGAGCAGTACTTC
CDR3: CASSESSSGGFYEQYF

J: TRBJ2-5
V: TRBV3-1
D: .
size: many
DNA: TGTGCCAGCAGCCAGTCCAGGGTGGTTCAAGAGACCCAGTACTTC
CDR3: CASSQSRVVQETQYF

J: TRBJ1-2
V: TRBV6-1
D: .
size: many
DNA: TGTGCCAGCAGTGAAGCTCCGGACGGCTATGGCTACACCTTC
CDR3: CASSEAPDGYGYTF

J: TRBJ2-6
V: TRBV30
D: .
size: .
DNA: TGTGCCTGGAACGGCGCTGGGGCCAACGTCCTGACTTTC
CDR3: CAWNGAGANVLTF

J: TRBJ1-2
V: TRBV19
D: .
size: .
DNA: TGTGCCAGTTCTAACGGGGGCTACACCTTC
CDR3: CASSNGGYTF

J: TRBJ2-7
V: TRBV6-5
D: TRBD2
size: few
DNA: TGTGCCAGCAGTTACGTCGGACTAGCGGGAATCTACGAGCAGTACTTC
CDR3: CASSYVGLAGIYEQYF

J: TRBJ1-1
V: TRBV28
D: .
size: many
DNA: TGTGCCAGCAGGGACCCGCCGGGGACTGAAGCTTTCTTT
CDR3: CASRDPPGTEAFF

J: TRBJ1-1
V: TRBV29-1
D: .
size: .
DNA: TGCAGCGTTGTATTTGTGGGGGGGCCTCACACTGAAGCTTTCTTT
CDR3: CSVVFVGGPHTEAFF

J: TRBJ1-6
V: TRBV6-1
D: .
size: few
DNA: TGTGCCAGCAGCAGTAGGAATTCACCCCTCCACTTT
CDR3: CASSSRNSPLHF

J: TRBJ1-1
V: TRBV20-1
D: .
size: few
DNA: TGCAGTGCTAGAGGGTCCGGGACACCGAACACTGAAGCTTTCTTT
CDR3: CSARGSGTPNTEAFF

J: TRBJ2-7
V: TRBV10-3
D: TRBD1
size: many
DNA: TGTGCCATCAGTGAGTCGGGACAGAGGGCCTACGAGCAGTACTTC
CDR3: CAISESGQRAYEQYF

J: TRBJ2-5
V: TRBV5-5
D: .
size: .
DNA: TGTGCCAGCAACCCTGGACAGTTAGAGACCCAGTACTTC
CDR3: CASNPGQLETQYF

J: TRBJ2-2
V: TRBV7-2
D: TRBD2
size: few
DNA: TGTGCCAGCAGCTTTATAGCGGGAGTGGGGACCGGGGAGCTGTTTTTT
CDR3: CASSFIAGVGTGELFF

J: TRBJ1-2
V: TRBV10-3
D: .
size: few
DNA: TGTGCCTCCCAAGACGGGACGGTATATGGCTACACCTTC
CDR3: CASQDGTVYGYTF